This TCR beta chain was recorded in a study of cytomegalovirus exposure and HLA in healthy donors. Study-wide points: Among the sequence variants, a highly shared cluster was likely an artifact of sequencing.

Use of 60 Vbeta and 13 Jbeta primers characterized the PCR. The data were produced by immunoSEQ multiplex PCR, yet TCRdb's version contains in-frame clones alone and is incomplete. Here the sample spans more than 65,000 clones, over 75% being singletons. V trimming: 3 bases; J trimming: 17 bases; junction bases outside the gene matches: 11. This CDR3 is built from 14 residues. Germline lookup yields CDR1 SGHDT and CDR2 YYEEEE. A remark on this clone: The antigen remains unidentified.

This chain links TRBV5-6 with TRBJ1-6; 10 bases line up with TRBD1. Sequencing input: PBMCs. The receptor's source is a female donor in good health and CMV-seronegative. The CDR3 coding sequence is TGTGCCAGCAGCTCCCGGGACAGGGGCCCATGGTTCCACTTT. It translates to CASSSRDRGPWFHF.